The 25 T cell receptor beta chains presented below share a single source sample, sequenced in a study of blood T cells in healthy people across ages (dated by TCRdb to 2015 to 2017). Libraries were made using 5' RACE. A second about 7 to 11 cycle PCR used a sample-barcoded 5' primer and a J-beta primer mix. TCRdb cleaned the public reads at Q25 with fastp, built clones with MiXCR and kept in-frame beta chains. Entries that share a CDR3 protein sequence are merged under the most common genes and DNA. The sample includes fewer than 2,000,000 distinct CDR3 sequences, with 30% to 40% observed a single time. The leading ten clones occupy roughly 24% of the sample. What was sequenced was blood. The receptors originated from a human donor in good health.

Here the CDR3 reads CAIRDRTDQPQHF. As DNA, the CDR3 is TGTGCCATTAGGGACAGGACGGATCAGCCCCAGCATTTT. The chain couples TRBV10-3 to TRBJ1-5; 8 positions match TRBD1. V trimming: 9 bases; J trimming: 5 bases; junction bases outside the gene matches: 6. This CDR3 contains 13 residues. From germline, CDR1 is ENHRY and CDR2 SYGVKD.

This clonotype was detected many times. A read error may produce the germline difference seen at one junction end. V usage is TRBV9 and J usage is TRBJ2-6; D call uncertain. The CDR3 has 15 residues. Germline CDR1 SGDLS, CDR2 YYNGEE. The CDR3 is CASSVDLSGANVLTF. In DNA form, the CDR3 reads TGTGCCAGCAGTGTAGATTTATCTGGGGCCAACGTCCTGACTTTC. The full variable domain, completed using reference TRBV9 and TRBJ2-6, is DSGVTQTPKHLITATGQRVTLRCSPRSGDLSVYWYQQSLDQGLQFLIQYYNGEERAKGNILERFSAQQFPDLHSELNLSSLELGDSALYFCASSVDLSGANVLTFGAGSRLTVL.

This clonotype has only a few counts. This sequence may be a read error, since a much larger clone differs from it by one base. The gene calls are TRBV5-4 and TRBJ2-2; no clear D gene. The V and J ends lost 4 bases and 1 base respectively, with 2 bases between them. The CDR3 is made up of 12 amino acids. The germline CDR1 and CDR2 sequences are SGHNT and YYREEE (reference sequence). As DNA, the CDR3 is TGTGCCAGCAGCATGAACACCGGGGAGCTGTTTTTT. It encodes CASSMNTGELFF.

V usage is TRBV12-3 or TRBV12-4 and J usage is TRBJ1-2; D remains unclear. The V gene lost 4 bases and the J gene lost 8 bases, with 17 bases spanning the gap. The CDR3 contains 14 residues. CDR3 sequence: CASSYRVQPYGYTF. The CDR3 bases are TGTGCCAGCAGTTATCGAGTCCAGCCATACGGCTACACCTTC.

This clonotype has more than one count but fewer than ten. The V call is TRBV7-2, the J call TRBJ1-2; D is uncertain. The germline V gene encodes CDR1 SGHTA and CDR2 FQGNSA. V was pared by 4 bases and J by 7 bases, with 19 bases between. CDR3 length equals 15 residues. For the CDR3, the DNA is TGTGCCAGCAGCTCAGCTGGTACAGAAGTTGCTGGCTACACCTTC. Translating gives CASSSAGTEVAGYTF.

The V call is TRBV20-1, the J call TRBJ1-1; D not resolved. CDR1 is DFQATT and CDR2 is SNEGSKA in the germline V gene (reference sequence). The CDR3 totals 13 residues. V was cut by 3 bases and J by 7 bases, with 15 bases left in between. The CDR3 bases are TGCAGTGCTAGGTCCGGAGTTGGTGGTGAAGCTTTCTTT. Translation: CSARSGVGGEAFF.

V gene TRBV7-2 combines with J gene TRBJ2-5; possible D gene TRBD1, 6 bases. V was trimmed by 0 bases and J by 3 bases, leaving 11 bases between them. Germline V gene sequence: CDR1 SGHTA, CDR2 FQGNSA. The CDR3 loop spans 15 amino acids. CDR3: CASSLAGTMEETQYF. The CDR3 DNA follows: TGTGCCAGCAGCTTAGCTGGGACAATGGAAGAGACCCAGTACTTC.

V is TRBV7-2 and J is TRBJ1-6, with a possible D match to TRBD1 (5 bases). The CDR3 spans 13 residues. The V end was cut by 5 bases, the J end by 8 bases, with 10 bases between. Germline CDR1 reads SGHTA; CDR2 reads FQGNSA. The CDR3 DNA reads as TGTGCCAGCAGCCCCAGGGACTATTCACCCCTCCACTTT. It is translated as CASSPRDYSPLHF.

This clonotype appeared a few times. This sequence joins TRBV29-1 and TRBJ2-4, with D possibly being TRBD2 (5 bases). The DNA end favors TRBJ2-7, so the J call may be wrong. CDR1 SQVTM and CDR2 ANQGSEA come from the germline V gene. The CDR3 spans 12 residues. The CDR3 DNA follows: TGCAGCGGCCGGGATCTCAAGTACGAGCAGTACTTC. Amino acids: CSGRDLKYEQYF.

This clonotype was detected only once. The chain joins TRBV7-8 to TRBJ2-1, with 7 nucleotides matching TRBD2. The CDR3 length is 15 residues. Germline V CDR1 and CDR2: SGHVS, FQNEAQ. Unmatched junction bases numbered 17, after V lost 5 bases and J lost 13 bases. The CDR3 coding sequence is TGTGCCAGCAGCCCCGGGAGGCGGTACCAAGAGACCCAGTTCTTC. It is translated as CASSPGRRYQETQFF.

The CDR3 is CASTGQGYYEQYF. The CDR3 region has the DNA TGTGCCAGCACTGGACAGGGGTACTACGAGCAGTACTTC. This chain connects TRBV6-6 to TRBJ2-7; TRBD1 matches 9 bases. Germline loops: CDR1 MNHNY, CDR2 SVGAGI (reference sequence). V trimming: 7 bases; J trimming: 3 bases; junction bases outside the gene matches: 4. The CDR3 has 13 amino acids.

The sample holds one count of this clonotype. The chain joins TRBV3-1 to TRBJ1-4, with D perhaps TRBD1 (6 bases). Germline loops: CDR1 LGHDT, CDR2 YNNKEL (reference sequence). The germline V and J ends were trimmed by 3 bases and 2 bases, with 16 bases remaining between them. This CDR3 spans 17 amino acids. The CDR3 nucleotides read TGTGCCAGCAGCCAGGACCCTTTTGGGGGCACTAATGAAAAACTGTTTTTT. It yields the protein CASSQDPFGGTNEKLFF.

The rearrangement uses TRBV7-3 and TRBJ1-6; possible D gene TRBD1, 6 bases. The CDR3 loop spans 15 amino acids. Germline assignment: CDR1 SGHTA and CDR2 FQGTGA. With 2 bases removed from V and 5 bases from J, the gap between germline ends came to 10 bases. The CDR3: CASSLQGQHNSPLHF. The CDR3 DNA sequence: TGTGCCAGCAGCTTACAAGGACAGCATAATTCACCCCTCCACTTT.

This chain uses TRBV3-1 with TRBJ2-4, with a possible D match to TRBD2 (5 bases). Matching the DNA end better, TRBJ2-7 makes the J call doubtful. The CDR3 covers 16 residues. Per germline, CDR1 LGHDT and CDR2 YNNKEL (reference sequence). CDR3 in DNA: TGTGCCAGCAGCCAAGTATTTGGAGGCCTACTTTACGAGCAGTACTTC. Protein: CASSQVFGGLLYEQYF.

This sequence joins TRBV7-6 and TRBJ1-6; no firm D call. The V end lost 1 base, the J end lost 0 bases, and 10 bases lay between the germline ends. The CDR3 covers 17 residues. From germline, CDR1 is SGHVS and CDR2 FNYEAQ. This CDR3 reads CASSLGRLSSYNSPLHF. Written as DNA, the CDR3 is TGTGCCAGCAGCTTAGGACGGCTGAGCTCCTATAATTCACCCCTCCACTTT.

This chain joins TRBV5-1 and TRBJ1-4; 7 nucleotides align to TRBD1. V dropped 0 bases and J dropped 6; count of bases not matched to a gene: 5. CDR3 length equals 15 residues. Germline V gene data show CDR1 as SGHRS and CDR2 as YFSETQ. CDR3 in amino acids: CASSLDRGSDEKLFF. For the CDR3, the DNA is TGCGCCAGCAGCTTGGACAGGGGTTCGGATGAAAAACTGTTTTTT.

The V and J genes are TRBV6-5 and TRBJ1-1; 9 positions agree with TRBD1. The V gene's germline CDR1 is MNHEY and CDR2 SVGAGI. The CDR3 contains 14 residues. After removal of 2 bases from V and 5 bases from J, the junction contained 3 bases not matched to a gene. CDR3 DNA sequence: TGTGCCAGCAGTTACGACAGGGGGAGGACTGAAGCTTTCTTT. As protein: CASSYDRGRTEAFF.

This clonotype was seen only a few times. V usage is TRBV2 and J usage is TRBJ1-6; D unresolved. V was pared by 3 bases and J by 4 bases, with 4 bases between. The germline V gene encodes CDR1 SNHLY and CDR2 FYNNEI. The CDR3 has 13 residues. CDR3 in DNA: TGTGCCAGCAGTGACGGTTATAATTCACCCCTCCACTTT. It yields the protein CASSDGYNSPLHF.

The chain combines TRBV5-5 with TRBJ2-3; the D is unclear. The CDR3 runs 15 residues. In germline, CDR1 is SGHKS, CDR2 YYEKEE (reference sequence). V was cut by 2 bases and J by 5 bases, with 15 bases left in between. CDR3 nucleotide sequence: TGTGCCAGCAGCTTATCCTGGCAGTTCGGAGATACGCAGTATTTT. Translation gives CASSLSWQFGDTQYF.

The chain carries TRBV19 and TRBJ1-5, with TRBD1 matching 9 bases. This CDR3 region has 14 residues. V was pared by 7 bases and J by 1 base, with 2 bases of the junction left unmatched. The germline V gene encodes CDR1 LNHDA and CDR2 SQIVND (reference sequence). The CDR3: CASIDRGSNQPQHF. Written as DNA, the CDR3 is TGTGCCAGTATTGACAGGGGGAGCAATCAGCCCCAGCATTTT.

This chain links TRBV7-2 with TRBJ1-3, with 10 positions matching TRBD1. This CDR3 has 16 residues. V lost 4 bases and J lost 3; bases outside the gene matches: 6. The germline V gene encodes CDR1 SGHTA and CDR2 FQGNSA. The CDR3 DNA follows: TGTGCCAGCAGCTCCTGGACAGGGGGAAATGGAAACACCATATATTTT. It codes for CASSSWTGGNGNTIYF.

The chain is built from TRBV7-2 and TRBJ1-5, with D perhaps matching TRBD1 (5 bases). Trimming removed 7 bases at V and 3 bases at J, with 19 bases between. Germline assignment: CDR1 SGHTA and CDR2 FQGNSA. The CDR3 is 16 residues long. The CDR3 sequence is CASNAGPGAVNQPQHF. CDR3 nucleotides: TGTGCCAGCAATGCCGGCCCTGGGGCAGTCAATCAGCCCCAGCATTTT.

This clonotype has a count of ten or more. The chain is built from TRBV7-2 and TRBJ2-6; D may be TRBD1 (5 bases). Germline CDR1 is SGHTA and CDR2 is FQGNSA. V lost 11 bases to trimming and J lost 0 bases, with 8 bases between them. The CDR3 runs to 13 residues. This CDR3 is CAVDSSGANVLTF. CDR3 bases: TGTGCCGTAGACAGCTCTGGGGCCAACGTCCTGACTTTC.

This clonotype was seen only a few times. The genes are TRBV5-1 and TRBJ2-7; no definite D call. Between the trimmed V and J ends, which lost 0 bases and 5 bases, there was a span of 15 bases. The CDR3 covers 15 residues. Germline CDR1 reads SGHRS; CDR2 reads YFSETQ. CDR3 DNA: TGCGCCAGCAGCTTGGCCGCTTACAGTTTGGACGAGCAGTACTTC. This encodes CASSLAAYSLDEQYF.

This clonotype was picked up a small number of times. This rearrangement joins TRBV12-3 or TRBV12-4 to TRBJ2-2, with 11 positions matching TRBD2. The V and J ends lost 5 bases and 4 bases, in that order; junction bases with no gene match: 6. The CDR3 has 16 residues. The CDR3 bases are TGTGCCAGCAGTACCCAACTAGCGGGGGTCACCGGGGAGCTGTTTTTT. Protein product: CASSTQLAGVTGELFF.